The 13 T cell receptor beta chains below all came from one sample that was sequenced in a study of T cells after yellow fever vaccination. In TCRdb, the 5' RACE reads were re-called with MiXCR into one record per CDR3 protein. The data contain about 350,000 distinct CDR3 sequences, less than 9.5% of them seen just once; the ten biggest clones take up roughly 18%. Sequencing was performed on PBMCs, taken approximately 40 days after the first yellow fever vaccination. These TCRs come from a man between 18 and 29 years old who received the YFV17D yellow fever vaccine.

This clonotype was observed a few times. The V and J genes are TRBV5-1 and TRBJ1-1; no clear D. Trimming left V 4 bases short and J 0 bases short, with 13 bases between. The CDR3 covers 15 residues. Germline CDR1 and CDR2: SGHRS and YFSETQ. In DNA, the CDR3 is TGCGCCAGCAGCCCTCTCGGGTCGGTGAACACTGAAGCTTTCTTT. This encodes CASSPLGSVNTEAFF.

This clonotype has a handful of counts. The genes are TRBV20-1 and TRBJ2-3; D possibly matches TRBD1 or TRBD2 (5 bases each). Between the trimmed V and J ends, which lost 7 bases and 6 bases, there was a span of 23 bases. Germline V lookup: CDR1 DFQATT, CDR2 SNEGSKA (reference sequence). The CDR3 extends over 15 amino acids. The CDR3 reads CSVRDGRLPVDTQYF. The CDR3 coding sequence is TGCAGTGTTAGGGACGGCCGGCTCCCCGTGGATACGCAGTATTTT.

This clonotype was found a few times. The chain is built from TRBV5-4 and TRBJ2-2; D may be TRBD1 or TRBD2 (6 bases each). Between the trimmed V and J ends, which lost 6 bases and 4 bases, there was a span of 10 bases. The length of the CDR3 is 13 residues. The germline V gene encodes CDR1 SGHNT and CDR2 YYREEE (reference sequence). The CDR3 DNA is TGTGCCAGCAAGGGGGGAGGCACCGGGGAGCTGTTTTTT. Protein product: CASKGGGTGELFF.

This clonotype has a handful of counts. The V and J genes are TRBV12-3 or TRBV12-4 and TRBJ2-5, with unresolved D. The CDR3 sequence is 13 residues long. V gave up 4 bases and J gave up 3 bases, with 9 bases separating them. DNA of the CDR3: TGTGCCAGCAGTTCCCCGACCGAAGAGACCCAGTACTTC. Translation gives CASSSPTEETQYF.

This sequence joins TRBV5-4 and TRBJ2-7; D gene uncertain. The CDR3 consists of 15 residues. V gave up 2 bases and J gave up 3 bases, with 15 bases separating them. CDR1 is SGHNT and CDR2 is YYREEE in the germline V gene (reference sequence). The CDR3 DNA is TGTGCCAGCAGCTTCCGGTCTCTGGGGAACTACGAGCAGTACTTC. This translates into CASSFRSLGNYEQYF.

This sequence joins TRBV10-3 and TRBJ2-5, with 11 bases that match TRBD2. This CDR3 region has 17 residues. V trimming: 1 base; J trimming: 5 bases; junction bases outside the gene matches: 9. CDR1 ENHRY and CDR2 SYGVKD come from the germline V gene. In nucleotides, the CDR3 is TGTGCCATCAGTGAGTTCGGTAGCGGGGGGGCCCGGGAGACCCAGTACTTC. Translated: CAISEFGSGGARETQYF.

This clonotype occurred many times. The genes are TRBV6-5 and TRBJ1-1, with unresolved D. CDR3 length: 13 residues. Trimming shortened V by 2 bases and J by 4 bases, and 8 bases separated the two germline ends. The V gene's germline CDR1 is MNHEY and CDR2 SVGAGI. The CDR3 nucleotides read TGTGCCAGCAGTTACAGGGATCGCACTGAAGCTTTCTTT. It is translated as CASSYRDRTEAFF.

The table lists this clonotype with a few counts. CDR3 amino acids: CASSLALGGGEEQFF. The CDR3 DNA sequence: TGTGCCAGCAGCTTAGCCCTAGGAGGGGGCGAAGAGCAGTTCTTC. The V gene is TRBV7-2, the J gene TRBJ2-1, with D possibly being TRBD1 (7 bases). V lost 0 bases, J lost 10 bases, and 16 bases lay in between. This CDR3 contains 15 residues. The germline CDR1 and CDR2 sequences are SGHTA and FQGNSA. Together with reference TRBV7-2 and TRBJ2-1, the CDR3 gives the full variable domain: GAGVSQSPSNKVTEKGKDVELRCDPISGHTALYWYRQSLGQGLEFLIYFQGNSAPDKSGLPSDRFSAERTGGSVSTLTIQRTQQEDSAVYLCASSLALGGGEEQFFGPGTRLTVL.

This chain uses TRBV5-6 with TRBJ2-7; D perhaps matches TRBD1 (6 bases). The germline V gene has CDR1 SGHDT and CDR2 YYEEEE. CDR3 length equals 13 residues. The V end lost 4 bases, the J end lost 4 bases, and 12 bases lay between the germline ends. The CDR3 loop reads CASSHRTAYEQYV. The CDR3 coding sequence is TGTGCCAGCAGCCACCGGACAGCTTACGAGCAGTACGTC.

The chain employs TRBV24-1 and TRBJ2-2; D is unresolved. Germline CDR1 KGHDR, CDR2 SFDVKD. V lost 4 bases and J lost 6, with 11 bases in between. The CDR3 totals 14 residues. The CDR3 bases are TGTGCCACCAGTGACACAATGATGCCCGGGGAGCTGTTTTTT. Translation: CATSDTMMPGELFF.

The V call is TRBV6-5, the J call TRBJ2-1; 7 nucleotides line up with TRBD2. Germline V gene lookup returns CDR1 MNHEY and CDR2 SVGAGI. With V trimmed by 3 bases and J by 8 bases, 7 bases remained unmatched. The CDR3 spans 14 residues. CDR3 residues: CASSYGGGFYEQFF. As DNA, the CDR3 is TGTGCCAGCAGTTATGGCGGGGGATTCTATGAGCAGTTCTTC.

This clonotype occurred many times. The CDR3 sequence: CASSKTLDRDNYEQYF. In nucleotides, the CDR3 is TGTGCCAGCAGCAAAACTCTTGACAGGGATAATTACGAGCAGTACTTC. The gene calls are TRBV27 and TRBJ2-7, with 7 bases matching TRBD1. Germline V gives CDR1 MNHEY, CDR2 SMNVEV (reference sequence). J lost 4 bases, V lost 6 bases, and 15 bases had no gene match. The CDR3 is 16 amino acids.

This chain uses TRBV12-3 or TRBV12-4 with TRBJ1-1; D not resolved. V was cut by 3 bases and J by 10 bases, with 18 bases left in between. This CDR3 region has 14 residues. The CDR3 protein is CASSLGRNPGVAFF. In DNA form, the CDR3 reads TGTGCCAGCAGTTTGGGCAGGAACCCAGGTGTAGCTTTCTTT.